Following are 10 T cell receptor beta chains from one sample sequenced in a study of blood T cell repertoires in COVID-19. The protocol was immunoSEQ multiplex PCR, while the TCRdb copy is restricted to in-frame clones and leaves out a portion. Of around 170,000 clones in the sample, 75% to 90% were seen once. The sample taken for sequencing was peripheral blood. Receptors originate from a woman in her forties with acute or convalescent COVID-19.

V and J are TRBV13 and TRBJ2-3, with D unresolved. The V gene's germline CDR1 is PRHDT and CDR2 FYEKMQ (reference sequence). The CDR3 extends over 12 amino acids. Trimming left V 3 bases short and J 6 bases short, with 7 bases between. In DNA form, the CDR3 reads TGTGCCAGCAGCTTCCTCGGTGATACGCAGTATTTT. Translated: CASSFLGDTQYF.

CDR3 sequence: CASRGRQGLTEAFF. In nucleotides, the CDR3 is TGTGCCAGCAGGGGTAGGCAAGGACTAACTGAAGCTTTCTTT. V usage is TRBV28 and J usage is TRBJ1-1; D is ambiguous. The CDR3 loop spans 14 amino acids. From germline, CDR1 is MDHEN and CDR2 SYDVKM. Trimming shortened V by 6 bases and J by 5 bases, and 16 bases separated the two germline ends.

The chain uses TRBV29-1 and TRBJ1-1, with D uncertain. The CDR3 is 11 residues long. V lost 7 bases and J lost 1, with 7 bases in between. Germline loops: CDR1 SQVTM, CDR2 ANQGSEA. This CDR3 reads CSADGNTEAFF. The CDR3 DNA follows: TGCAGCGCGGACGGGAACACTGAAGCTTTCTTT.

V usage is TRBV13 and J usage is TRBJ2-7; D is unresolved. Trimming took off 2 bases at V and 6 bases at J, with 5 bases between the two ends. The CDR3 is 11 amino acids. The V gene's germline CDR1 is PRHDT and CDR2 FYEKMQ (reference sequence). CDR3 residues: CASSLFGEQYF. The CDR3 nucleotides read TGTGCCAGCAGCTTATTCGGCGAGCAGTACTTC.

The J gene is TRBJ2-1, the V gene TRBV7-6, with D hard to call. V gave up 2 bases and J gave up 2 bases, with 16 bases separating them. The CDR3 has 17 residues. The V gene's germline CDR1 is SGHVS and CDR2 FNYEAQ. The CDR3 DNA sequence: TGTGCCAGCAGCTTATCTAGGTTGTCGGCAGCCTACAATGAGCAGTTCTTC. The encoded protein is CASSLSRLSAAYNEQFF.

The chain has TRBV2 and TRBJ2-3; 8 bases are a match to TRBD1. V shed 10 bases, J shed 0 bases, and the junction held 9 bases outside the gene matches. Germline assignment: CDR1 SNHLY and CDR2 FYNNEI. The CDR3 covers 15 residues. CDR3 nucleotides: TGTGCCAACTTGGACAGGGCGGGGAGCACAGATACGCAGTATTTT. Protein sequence: CANLDRAGSTDTQYF.

The chain carries TRBV5-1 and TRBJ2-2; D gene unclear. The CDR3 runs 15 residues. Germline values: CDR1 SGHRS, CDR2 YFSETQ. V was shortened by 0 bases and J by 0 bases, with 6 bases between the two germline ends. CDR3: CASSLGLANTGELFF. The CDR3 DNA reads TGCGCCAGCAGCTTGGGGCTAGCGAACACCGGGGAGCTGTTTTTT. Full variable domain (rest looked up from reference TRBV5-1 and TRBJ2-2): KAGVTQTPRYLIKTRGQQVTLSCSPISGHRSVSWYQQTPGQGLQFLFEYFSETQRNKGNFPGRFSGRQFSNSRSEMNVSTLELGDSALYLCASSLGLANTGELFFGEGSRLTVL.

The genes are TRBV2 and TRBJ2-2; perhaps TRBD2 as D (6 bases). The V and J ends lost 6 bases and 1 base respectively, with 9 bases between them. The CDR3 has 14 residues. CDR1 and CDR2 (germline): SNHLY, FYNNEI. This CDR3 reads CASSGGRNTGELFF. The CDR3 DNA sequence: TGTGCCAGCAGCGGGGGACGGAACACCGGGGAGCTGTTTTTT.

This clone was observed once. V usage is TRBV4-2 and J usage is TRBJ1-4; D might be TRBD1 (6 bases). Trimming left V 2 bases short and J 8 bases short, with 12 bases between. Looked up from germline, CDR1 is LGHNA and CDR2 is YNFKEQ. The CDR3 is made up of 14 amino acids. The CDR3 protein is CASSQRGAGEKLFF. The CDR3, as DNA: TGTGCCAGCAGCCAACGGGGGGCGGGGGAAAAACTGTTTTTT.

The chain joins TRBV5-1 to TRBJ1-4; the match to TRBD1 covers 7 bases. From germline, CDR1 is SGHRS and CDR2 YFSETQ. Trimming cost V 4 bases and J 0 bases; bases outside gene matches: 6. There are 16 residues in the CDR3. CDR3 sequence (DNA): TGCGCCAGCAGCCTGGGGACAGTTGCAACTAATGAAAAACTGTTTTTT. Amino acids: CASSLGTVATNEKLFF. The variable domain in full, completed from reference TRBV5-1 and TRBJ1-4, reads KAGVTQTPRYLIKTRGQQVTLSCSPISGHRSVSWYQQTPGQGLQFLFEYFSETQRNKGNFPGRFSGRQFSNSRSEMNVSTLELGDSALYLCASSLGTVATNEKLFFGSGTQLSVL.